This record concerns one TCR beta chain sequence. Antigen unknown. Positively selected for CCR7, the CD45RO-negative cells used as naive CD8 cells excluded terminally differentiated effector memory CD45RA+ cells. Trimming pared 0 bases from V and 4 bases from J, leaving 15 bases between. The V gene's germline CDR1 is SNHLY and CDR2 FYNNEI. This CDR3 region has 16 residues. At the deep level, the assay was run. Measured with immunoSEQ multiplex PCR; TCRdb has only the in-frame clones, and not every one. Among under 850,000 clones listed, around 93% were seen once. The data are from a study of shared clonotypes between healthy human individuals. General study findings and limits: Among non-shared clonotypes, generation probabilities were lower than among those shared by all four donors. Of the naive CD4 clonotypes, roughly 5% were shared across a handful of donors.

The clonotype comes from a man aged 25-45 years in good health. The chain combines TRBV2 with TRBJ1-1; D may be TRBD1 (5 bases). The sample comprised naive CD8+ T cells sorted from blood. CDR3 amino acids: CASSEAWGGSSTEAFF. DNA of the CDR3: TGTGCCAGCAGTGAAGCGTGGGGGGGGTCGAGCACTGAAGCTTTCTTT.